Listed below are T cell receptor beta chains from one sample, sequenced in a study of Ad26.COV2.S vaccination and SARS-CoV-2 variants. Clones were sequenced by immunoSEQ multiplex PCR, and TCRdb holds only the in-frame ones, with some missing. The table lists about 680,000 clones, approximately 88% of them singletons, with around 1.4% in the top ten. The sequencing used peripheral blood, collected in a trial of Ad26.COV2.S vaccine versus placebo. The receptors originated from a person aged 18 to 65 who received the Ad26.COV2.S COVID-19 vaccine or a placebo. Both conserved end residues are part of each CDR3. A D gene is named only where the DNA matches it firmly. Size is stated for part of the rows, as once, few or many counts, or as a class when the clone is expanded.

D	J	V	size	DNA	CDR3
.	TRBJ1-1	TRBV6-5	.	TGTGCCAGCAGTCTCGGGGGAAGTGGAAACACTGAAGCTTTCTTT	CASSLGGSGNTEAFF
.	TRBJ1-2	TRBV7-3	.	TGTGCCAGCAGCTTAATGGGCGGGGGCCTCTATGGCTACACCTTC	CASSLMGGGLYGYTF
.	TRBJ1-1	TRBV10-3	once	TGTGCCATCAGTGAAGGAGTGCCTCGGGGGTCTGAAGCTTTCTTT	CAISEGVPRGSEAFF
.	TRBJ2-1	TRBV30	.	TGTGCCTGGAGTGCCTTGGGTGGGCAGTTCTTC	CAWSALGGQFF
TRBD2	TRBJ2-7	TRBV6-6	.	TGTGCCAGCACCGCGACTAGCGGGGGGCGGTACGAGCAGTACTTC	CASTATSGGRYEQYF
.	TRBJ2-1	TRBV18	.	TGTGCCAGCTCACCAAGGCTAGTTCAAGGCGATGAGCAGTTCTTC	CASSPRLVQGDEQFF
TRBD2	TRBJ2-1	TRBV19	.	TGTGCCAGTAGTCCGGGACTAGCGGTCAATGAGCAGTTCTTC	CASSPGLAVNEQFF
TRBD2	TRBJ2-1	TRBV29-1	.	TGCAGCGTCGGGACTAGCGGGGGCAATGAGCAGTTCTTC	CSVGTSGGNEQFF
.	TRBJ2-7	TRBV20-1	.	TGCAGTGCGCTGGACTCCTACGAGCAGTACTTC	CSALDSYEQYF
TRBD1	TRBJ1-2	TRBV9	once	TGTGCCAGCAGCTTCTCCGGGACAGCCACCTATGGCTACACCTTC	CASSFSGTATYGYTF
TRBD1	TRBJ2-1	TRBV6-5	.	TGTGCCGTCAACAGGGGCCCTGAGCAGTTCTTC	CAVNRGPEQFF
TRBD1	TRBJ2-2	TRBV24-1	.	TGTGCCACCAGTGAACGACAGGGTACCGGGGAGCTGTTTTTT	CATSERQGTGELFF
.	TRBJ2-5	TRBV10-3	.	TGTGCCATCAGTGAGTCGGCACAAGAGACCCAGTACTTC	CAISESAQETQYF
TRBD1	TRBJ1-2	TRBV7-2	.	TGTGCCAGCAGCTTAGGCTTGGGGGACAGGGCTAAAAACTATGGCTACACCTTC	CASSLGLGDRAKNYGYTF
.	TRBJ2-5	TRBV12-3/TRBV12-4	.	TGTGCCAGCAGTTCAGATGGAGGGACCCAGTACTTC	CASSSDGGTQYF
.	TRBJ2-5	TRBV7-9	.	TGTGCCAGCAGCTCCACAGAGACCCAGTACTTC	CASSSTETQYF
TRBD2	TRBJ2-5	TRBV18	.	TGTGCCAGCTCACCACTAGCGGGGGCGGAGACCCAGTACTTC	CASSPLAGAETQYF
.	TRBJ2-3	TRBV9	.	TGTGCCAGCAGCGTAGAGGCTCCCACAGATACGCAGTATTTT	CASSVEAPTDTQYF
.	TRBJ2-2	TRBV11-1	.	TGTGCCAGCAGCCTAGTTGCGAATGCCGGAGAGCTGTTTTTT	CASSLVANAGELFF
.	TRBJ2-3	TRBV24-1	.	TGTGCCACCAGTGAGCGTGGGGATACGCAGTATTTT	CATSERGDTQYF